This T cell receptor beta chain was captured in a study of cytomegalovirus exposure and HLA in healthy donors. Missing from this donor's record is the CMV serostatus. Amplification used 60 Vbeta primers and 13 Jbeta primers. Authors' data handling: In a later analysis, about 12 million of 75 million to 90 million unique beta chains occurred in at least two donors. The protocol was immunoSEQ multiplex PCR, while the TCRdb copy is restricted to in-frame clones and leaves out a portion. Clonal size and the V and J genes are those of that table, whereas D and trimming came from the DNA. The sample lists 250,000 or so clones, more than 75% occurring once. This clone was picked up one time. The trim removed 1 base at V and 4 bases at J, leaving 6 bases unmatched. Germline CDR1 reads MGHRA; CDR2 reads YSYEKL. This CDR3 has 16 residues.

The chain employs TRBV4-1 and TRBJ2-5, with 10 bases fitting TRBD2. Sequencing input: PBMCs. The source is a human donor in good health. The CDR3 loop is CASSQGSSGSRETQYF. The CDR3 bases are TGCGCCAGCAGCCAAGGTTCTAGCGGGAGTCGAGAGACCCAGTACTTC.